The text below deals with one T cell receptor (beta chain). The trim removed 2 bases at V and 7 bases at J, leaving 9 bases unmatched. CDR1 is LGHDT and CDR2 is YNNKEL in the germline V gene (reference sequence). The CDR3 is made up of 15 amino acids. The sample comes from a study of blood T cell repertoires in COVID-19. Overall study context: Acute-phase and convalescent COVID-19 samples originated in the United States, Italy and Spain.

Data came from immunoSEQ multiplex PCR; TCRdb stores just in-frame clones and leaves some out. The sample holds around 250,000 clones, 80% to 85% seen once. Participant ages covered about 18 to 89 years across about two dozen US areas. The study assigned cohorts using participant-reported clinical history. Recovered status in Cohort 3 required two negative PCRs, clearance, or symptom resolution. Input material: PBMCs or T cells enriched from blood (not recorded which). The receptor was derived from a middle-aged man who had recovered from COVID-19. V is TRBV3-1 (or the pseudogene TRBV3-2) and J is TRBJ1-2; 8 bases line up with TRBD1. Here the CDR3 reads CASSQRGQGAAGYTF. CDR3 nucleotide sequence: TGTGCCAGCAGCCAAAGAGGGCAGGGGGCCGCTGGCTACACCTTC.